This T cell receptor beta chain came from a study of CD8 T cells in Susac syndrome. The multiple sclerosis control group consisted of treatment-naive patients whose relapsing-remitting disease, which was either stable or active, fulfilled revised McDonald criteria. Negative isolation yielded CD8+ and CD4+ T cells; FACS enriched TEMRA cells. The CDR3 has 14 amino acids. The germline V gene has CDR1 SGHRS and CDR2 YFSETQ. V dropped 7 bases and J dropped 2 bases, with 15 bases sitting between them. RNA was extracted with the RNeasy kit, and a quantity of 0.5 to 1 ug was reverse transcribed using random hexamers. Amplification of TCR beta CDR3 was carried out by immunoSEQ multiplex PCR, which covered 54 Vbeta and 13 Jbeta segments. MiXCR, applied by TCRdb to the immunoSEQ multiplex PCR reads, yields one record per CDR3 protein. The repertoire consists of 160,000 or so distinct CDR3 sequences, with approximately 94% occurring once and the leading ten covering about 0.095%.

The gene calls are TRBV5-1 and TRBJ2-5; the D gene is possibly TRBD2 (6 bases). Material: CD4+ T cells from PBMCs. This sequence was found in a human donor with multiple sclerosis. In DNA, the CDR3 is TGCGCCAGCTTACGATCCGGAGGGCAAGAGACCCAGTACTTC. This gives the protein CASLRSGGQETQYF. Together with reference TRBV5-1 and TRBJ2-5, the CDR3 gives the full variable domain: KAGVTQTPRYLIKTRGQQVTLSCSPISGHRSVSWYQQTPGQGLQFLFEYFSETQRNKGNFPGRFSGRQFSNSRSEMNVSTLELGDSALYLCASLRSGGQETQYFGPGTRLLVL.